This paragraph reports one T cell receptor beta chain. Its target is unknown. The entry originates in a study of beta chain features in type 1 diabetes. Study conclusions and caveats: Insertions at VDJ junctions were less frequent in type 1 diabetes patients. These patients also deleted more nucleotides at the same junctions. There was a moderate but significant shortening of TCRB CDR3s in all four CD4+ subsets of Type 1 diabetes patients.

V shed 5 bases and J 5 bases; nucleotides not matched to a gene: 3. The germline V gene has CDR1 MDHEN and CDR2 SYDVKM. There are 14 residues in the CDR3. The investigators reverse transcribed all of the isolated RNA, so they sequenced expressed TCRB transcripts. Some clones are missing from TCRdb's copy, which holds only in-frame ones; the method was immunoSEQ multiplex PCR. The sample carries hundreds of thousands of clones, over 13% recorded once. The chain is built from TRBV28 and TRBJ2-2; 9 nucleotides match TRBD1. The clonotype was recovered from a man between 18 and 35 years old with type 1 diabetes. Input material: naive CD4+ T cells from blood. Written as DNA, the CDR3 is TGTGCCAGCAGTCCGGGACAGGGAACCGGGGAGCTGTTTTTT. Protein product: CASSPGQGTGELFF. The full variable domain, its missing parts supplied by reference TRBV28 and TRBJ2-2, is DVKVTQSSRYLVKRTGEKVFLECVQDMDHENMFWYRQDPGLGLRLIYFSYDVKMKEKGDIPEGYSVSREKKERFSLILESASTNQTSMYLCASSPGQGTGELFFGEGSRLTVL.